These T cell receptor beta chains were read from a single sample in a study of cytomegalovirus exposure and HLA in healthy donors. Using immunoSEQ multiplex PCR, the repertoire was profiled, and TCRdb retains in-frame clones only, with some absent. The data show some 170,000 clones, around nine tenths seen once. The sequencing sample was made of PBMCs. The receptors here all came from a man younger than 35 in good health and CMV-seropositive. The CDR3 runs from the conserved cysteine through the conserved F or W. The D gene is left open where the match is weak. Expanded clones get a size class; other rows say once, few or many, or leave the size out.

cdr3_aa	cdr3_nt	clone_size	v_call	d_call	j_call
CASSQSGGATNEKLFF	TGTGCCAGCAGCCAGAGCGGGGGCGCAACTAATGAAAAACTGTTTTTT	-	TRBV9	-	TRBJ1-4
CASSGPEPGGELFF	TGTGCCAGCAGCGGCCCAGAACCGGGCGGGGAGCTGTTTTTT	-	TRBV9	-	TRBJ2-2
CASTEGRGADTQYF	TGTGCCAGCACGGAGGGCAGGGGGGCAGATACGCAGTATTTT	-	TRBV7-2	-	TRBJ2-3
CASNEGGYGEQYF	TGTGCCAGCAATGAGGGCGGGTACGGGGAGCAGTACTTC	-	TRBV2	-	TRBJ2-7
CASSKLIRFGQVYEQYF	TGTGCCAGTAGTAAACTAATCAGATTCGGACAGGTCTACGAGCAGTACTTC	-	TRBV19	TRBD1	TRBJ2-7
CASSPSGQGEFNQPQHF	TGTGCCAGCTCACCCTCCGGACAGGGGGAATTCAATCAGCCCCAGCATTTT	-	TRBV18	TRBD1	TRBJ1-5
CASSSRVTGGTEAFF	TGTGCCAGCAGCTCTCGGGTCACCGGGGGGACTGAAGCTTTCTTT	-	TRBV5-6	-	TRBJ1-1
CASSYTALKGGYTF	TGTGCCAGCAGTTACACAGCCCTGAAGGGGGGCTACACCTTC	-	TRBV6-6	-	TRBJ1-2
CASSLTGSTEAFF	TGTGCCAGCAGTCTGACAGGGTCCACTGAAGCTTTCTTT	-	TRBV27	TRBD1	TRBJ1-1
CASSFGDSPYF	TGTGCCAGCAGCTTCGGCGACAGCCCGTATTTT	-	TRBV7-2	-	TRBJ2-3
CASSSPGRWEAQYF	TGTGCCAGCAGCTCCCCGGGACGGTGGGAGGCCCAGTACTTC	-	TRBV7-2	-	TRBJ2-5
CASSQNYISGTGDTGELFF	TGTGCCAGCAGCCAAAACTATATTTCGGGGACAGGGGACACCGGGGAGCTGTTTTTT	-	TRBV4-2	TRBD1	TRBJ2-2
CASSAGTGDQPQHF	TGTGCCAGCAGCGCAGGGACAGGGGATCAGCCCCAGCATTTT	few	TRBV7-8	TRBD1	TRBJ1-5
CASIPGLAGNTGELFF	TGCGCCAGCATACCGGGTCTAGCGGGGAACACCGGGGAGCTGTTTTTT	-	TRBV10-2	TRBD2	TRBJ2-2
CASTGTSGEAQYF	TGCGCCAGCACCGGGACTAGCGGGGAGGCGCAGTATTTT	-	TRBV4-1	TRBD2	TRBJ2-3
CAVGPGLNEKLFF	TGTGCCGTGGGCCCGGGACTTAATGAAAAACTGTTTTTT	-	TRBV30	-	TRBJ1-4
CASSQDVTSGSFEQYF	TGTGCCAGCAGCCAAGATGTGACTAGCGGGAGCTTCGAGCAGTACTTC	once	TRBV4-2	TRBD2	TRBJ2-7
CASSQGGTGVFSGYTF	TGTGCCAGCAGCCAAGGAGGGACAGGGGTTTTTAGTGGCTACACCTTC	-	TRBV4-2	TRBD1	TRBJ1-2
CASRRMEAGTDTQYF	TGTGCCAGCAGGAGAATGGAGGCCGGCACAGATACGCAGTATTTT	once	TRBV2	-	TRBJ2-3
CASSLRRSGGTEAFF	TGTGCCAGCAGCTTGCGAAGGAGCGGGGGGACTGAAGCTTTCTTT	-	TRBV5-6	-	TRBJ1-1
CASSFSPGNEQYF	TGCGCCAGCAGCTTCTCCCCGGGAAACGAGCAGTACTTC	-	TRBV4-3	-	TRBJ2-7
CASSPTGLGSRETQYF	TGTGCCAGCAGTCCTACAGGGCTGGGGTCGAGAGAGACCCAGTACTTC	-	TRBV7-3	-	TRBJ2-5
CASSLDRGNTEAFF	TGCGCCAGCAGCCTCGACAGGGGTAACACTGAAGCTTTCTTT	-	TRBV4-3	TRBD1	TRBJ1-1
CASHKNRVDTEAFF	TGTGCCAGCCATAAAAACAGGGTGGACACTGAAGCTTTCTTT	-	TRBV18	-	TRBJ1-1
CATQDRGPAEQYF	TGTGCCACCCAGGACAGGGGGCCCGCCGAGCAGTACTTC	once	TRBV6-6	TRBD1	TRBJ2-7
CASSSPPGTHWGTDTQYF	TGTGCCAGCAGCTCTCCCCCAGGGACTCACTGGGGCACAGATACGCAGTATTTT	-	TRBV7-3	-	TRBJ2-3
CASSQTGTGVSWGTDTQYF	TGTGCCAGCAGTCAAACCGGGACAGGGGTTTCATGGGGCACAGATACGCAGTATTTT	-	TRBV27	TRBD1	TRBJ2-3
CASSWSRGSYEQYF	TGTGCCAGCAGCTGGAGCAGAGGATCCTACGAGCAGTACTTC	few	TRBV11-2	-	TRBJ2-7
CASSIDRDGQPQHF	TGTGCCAGCAGCATAGACAGGGACGGTCAGCCCCAGCATTTT	-	TRBV6-5	TRBD1	TRBJ1-5
CASSFYYGSIDTGELFF	TGTGCCAGCAGTTTCTACTACGGGAGCATTGACACCGGGGAGCTGTTTTTT	once	TRBV27	-	TRBJ2-2
CASSIRLGPYNEQFF	TGTGCCAGCAGCATAAGACTAGGTCCCTACAATGAGCAGTTCTTC	-	TRBV9	-	TRBJ2-1
CASSQIAGAGTDTQYF	TGCGCCAGCAGCCAAATAGCGGGAGCTGGCACAGATACGCAGTATTTT	-	TRBV4-3	TRBD2	TRBJ2-3
CASSLGGSPYEQYF	TGCGCCAGCAGCCTAGGTGGGAGCCCCTACGAGCAGTACTTC	-	TRBV5-1	-	TRBJ2-7
CASSLALGLAVSSYEQYF	TGTGCCAGCAGCTTAGCGCTCGGACTAGCTGTTTCCTCCTACGAGCAGTACTTC	-	TRBV7-2	TRBD2	TRBJ2-7
CASSPSDPRGYGYTF	TGTGCCAGCAGCCCGTCAGACCCCAGGGGCTATGGCTACACCTTC	-	TRBV4-2	-	TRBJ1-2
CASSVVTGSDTQYF	TGTGCCAGCAGCGTAGTTACAGGTTCCGATACGCAGTATTTT	-	TRBV9	-	TRBJ2-3
CASSVVGDRFGGYTF	TGTGCCAGCAGCGTAGTGGGAGACAGGTTTGGTGGCTACACCTTC	-	TRBV9	-	TRBJ1-2
CASSQRPRAQEGTDTQYF	TGTGCCAGCAGCCAAAGGCCCCGAGCCCAGGAGGGCACAGATACGCAGTATTTT	-	TRBV4-2	-	TRBJ2-3
CASSQAVAEETQYF	TGCGCCAGCAGCCAAGCGGTAGCTGAAGAGACCCAGTACTTC	once	TRBV4-1	-	TRBJ2-5
CASVQGLTETQYF	TGTGCCAGCGTACAGGGGCTGACAGAGACCCAGTACTTC	-	TRBV18	TRBD1	TRBJ2-5
CASSGGGHWGAKQYF	TGTGCCAGCAGTGGGGGGGGGCATTGGGGAGCGAAGCAGTACTTC	-	TRBV2	-	TRBJ2-7
CASSLSRDRGLEKLFF	TGTGCCAGCAGCTTAAGCCGGGACAGGGGGCTTGAAAAACTGTTTTTT	-	TRBV7-2	TRBD1	TRBJ1-4
CASSWREGSYEQYF	TGTGCCAGCAGCTGGCGGGAGGGGTCCTACGAGCAGTACTTC	-	TRBV5-4	TRBD2	TRBJ2-7
CASSPDYTKNIQYF	TGTGCCAGCAGCCCAGACTATACCAAAAACATTCAGTACTTC	-	TRBV5-6	-	TRBJ2-4
CASSPGGLDQPQHF	TGCGCCAGCAGCCCGGGGGGTCTGGATCAGCCCCAGCATTTT	-	TRBV5-1	-	TRBJ1-5
CASSSGTRQLIYTQYF	TGTGCCAGCAGCTCTGGTACCCGACAGCTAATTTATACGCAGTATTTT	once	TRBV5-6	-	TRBJ2-3